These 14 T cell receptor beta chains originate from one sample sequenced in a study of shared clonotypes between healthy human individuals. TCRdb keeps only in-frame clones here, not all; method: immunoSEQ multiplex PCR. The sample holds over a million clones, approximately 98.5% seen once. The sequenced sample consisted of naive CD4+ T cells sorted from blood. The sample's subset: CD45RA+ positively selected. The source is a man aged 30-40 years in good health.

The CDR3 coding sequence is TGTGCCAGCAGTTTTCGGCAGGACCAAGGCTACACCTTC. Amino acids: CASSFRQDQGYTF. The chain links TRBV6-6 to TRBJ1-2; D gene unclear. V lost 4 bases to trimming and J lost 8 bases, with 14 bases between them. The CDR3 loop spans 13 amino acids. The germline V gene has CDR1 MNHNY and CDR2 SVGAGI (reference sequence).

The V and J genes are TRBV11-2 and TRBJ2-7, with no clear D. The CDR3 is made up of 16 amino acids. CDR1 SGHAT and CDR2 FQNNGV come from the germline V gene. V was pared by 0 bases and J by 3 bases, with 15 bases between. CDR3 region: CASSLDLWRLSYEQYF. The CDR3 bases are TGTGCCAGCAGCTTAGATCTGTGGAGACTGAGCTACGAGCAGTACTTC.

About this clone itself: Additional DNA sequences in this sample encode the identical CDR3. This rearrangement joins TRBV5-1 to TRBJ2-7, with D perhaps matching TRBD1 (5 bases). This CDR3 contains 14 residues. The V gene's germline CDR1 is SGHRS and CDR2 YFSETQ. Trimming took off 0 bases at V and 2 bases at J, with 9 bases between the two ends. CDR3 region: CASSLATGTYEQYF. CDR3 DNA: TGCGCCAGCAGCTTGGCCACAGGAACCTACGAGCAGTACTTC.

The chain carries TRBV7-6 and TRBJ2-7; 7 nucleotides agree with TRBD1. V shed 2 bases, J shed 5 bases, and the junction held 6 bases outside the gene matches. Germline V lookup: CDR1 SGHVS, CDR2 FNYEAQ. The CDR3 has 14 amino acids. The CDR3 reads CASSLSPTGNEQYF. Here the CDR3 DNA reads TGTGCCAGCAGCTTAAGTCCGACAGGGAACGAGCAGTACTTC.

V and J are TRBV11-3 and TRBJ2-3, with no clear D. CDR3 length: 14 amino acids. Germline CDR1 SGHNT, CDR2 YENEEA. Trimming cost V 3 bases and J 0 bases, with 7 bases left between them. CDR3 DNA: TGTGCCAGCAGCTTGGAATTTAGCACAGATACGCAGTATTTT. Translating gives CASSLEFSTDTQYF.

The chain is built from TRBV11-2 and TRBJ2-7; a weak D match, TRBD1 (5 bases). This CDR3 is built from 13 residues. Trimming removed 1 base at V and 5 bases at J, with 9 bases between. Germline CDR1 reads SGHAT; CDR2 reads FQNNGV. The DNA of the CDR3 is TGTGCCAGCAGCTTAGCGCAGGGCCACGAGCAGTACTTC. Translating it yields CASSLAQGHEQYF.

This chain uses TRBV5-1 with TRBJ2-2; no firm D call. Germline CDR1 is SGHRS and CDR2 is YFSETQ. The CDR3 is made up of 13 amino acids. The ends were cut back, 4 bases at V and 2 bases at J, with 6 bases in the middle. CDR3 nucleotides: TGCGCCAGCAGCACATCTAACACCGGGGAGCTGTTTTTT. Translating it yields CASSTSNTGELFF.

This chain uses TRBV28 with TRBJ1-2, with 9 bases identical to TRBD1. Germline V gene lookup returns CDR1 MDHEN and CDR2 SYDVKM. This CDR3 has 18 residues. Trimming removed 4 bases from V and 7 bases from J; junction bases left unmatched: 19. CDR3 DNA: TGTGCCAGCAGTTCCCCGGCCGGACAGGGGACGCGGGAACCTGGCTACACCTTC. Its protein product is CASSSPAGQGTREPGYTF.

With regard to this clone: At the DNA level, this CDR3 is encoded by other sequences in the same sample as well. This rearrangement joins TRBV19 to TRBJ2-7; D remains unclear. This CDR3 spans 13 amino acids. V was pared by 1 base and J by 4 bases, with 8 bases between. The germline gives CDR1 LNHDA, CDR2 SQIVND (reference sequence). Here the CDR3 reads CASSIGVGYEQYF. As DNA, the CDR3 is TGTGCCAGTAGTATAGGAGTTGGTTACGAGCAGTACTTC.

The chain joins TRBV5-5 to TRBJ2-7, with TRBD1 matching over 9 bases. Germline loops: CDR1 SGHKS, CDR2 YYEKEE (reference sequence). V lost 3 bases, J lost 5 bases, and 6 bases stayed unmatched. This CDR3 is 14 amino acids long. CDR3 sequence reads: CASSYLGTGNEQYF. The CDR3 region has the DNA TGTGCCAGCAGCTACCTCGGGACAGGGAACGAGCAGTACTTC.

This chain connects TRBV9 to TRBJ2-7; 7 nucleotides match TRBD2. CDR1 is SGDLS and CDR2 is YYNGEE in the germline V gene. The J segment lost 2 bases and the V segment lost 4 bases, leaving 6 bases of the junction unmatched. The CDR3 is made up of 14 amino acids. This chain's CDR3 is CASSLSGTAYEQYF. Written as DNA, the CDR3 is TGTGCCAGCAGCCTAAGCGGGACCGCCTACGAGCAGTACTTC.

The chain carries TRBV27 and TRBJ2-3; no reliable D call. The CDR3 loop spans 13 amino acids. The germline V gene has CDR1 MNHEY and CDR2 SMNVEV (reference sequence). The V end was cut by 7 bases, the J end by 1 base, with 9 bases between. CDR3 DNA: TGTGCCAGCACAGTTCGGGGCACAGATACGCAGTATTTT. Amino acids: CASTVRGTDTQYF.

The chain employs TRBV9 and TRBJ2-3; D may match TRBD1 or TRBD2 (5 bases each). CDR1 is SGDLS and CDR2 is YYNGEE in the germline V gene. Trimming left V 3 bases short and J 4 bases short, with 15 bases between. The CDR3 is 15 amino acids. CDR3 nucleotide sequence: TGTGCCAGCAGCGCCGGGACGGGAACCGCAGATACGCAGTATTTT. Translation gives CASSAGTGTADTQYF. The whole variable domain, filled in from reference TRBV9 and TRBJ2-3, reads DSGVTQTPKHLITATGQRVTLRCSPRSGDLSVYWYQQSLDQGLQFLIQYYNGEERAKGNILERFSAQQFPDLHSELNLSSLELGDSALYFCASSAGTGTADTQYFGPGTRLTVL.

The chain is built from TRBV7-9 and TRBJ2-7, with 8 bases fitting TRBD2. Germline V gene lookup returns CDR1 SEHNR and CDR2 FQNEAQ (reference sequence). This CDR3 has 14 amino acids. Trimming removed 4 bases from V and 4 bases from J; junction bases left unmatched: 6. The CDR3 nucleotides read TGTGCCAGCAGCTCCGCGGGAGGTGGGTACGAGCAGTACTTC. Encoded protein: CASSSAGGGYEQYF.